This TCR beta chain was obtained from a study of shared clonotypes between healthy human individuals. Study background: Donors had three CD4 naive, three CD4 memory, two CD8 naive and one CD8 memory plate apiece.

Several immunoSEQ plates received, in even portions, the genomic DNA of each subset. TCRdb keeps only in-frame clones here, not all; method: immunoSEQ multiplex PCR. The sample lists 2 million to 2.5 million clones; nearly 97% were seen once. Healthy adults negative for HIV, lacking recent acute infections or vaccinations, served as donors. As to this clone: Its target is not known.

The length of the CDR3 is 15 residues. Germline-derived CDR1 and CDR2 are MNHNS and SASEGT. Trimming left V 3 bases short and J 2 bases short, with 11 bases between. Study outcomes and limitations: For naive CD4 cells, 4% to 5% of clonotypes were shared across four donors.

This receptor was identified in a man between 18 and 29 years old in good health. Sequencing input: naive CD4+ T cells sorted from blood. The subset here: CD45RA+ positively selected. The chain is built from TRBV6-1 and TRBJ2-1; D not certain. The CDR3 here is CASSELGLAYNEQFF. CDR3 DNA: TGTGCCAGCAGTGAGTTAGGCTTAGCCTACAATGAGCAGTTCTTC.